What follows is one T cell receptor (beta chain) and its context. Its target is not known. The data originate from a study of cytotoxic CD8 clonotypes in ibrutinib-treated CLL. The CDR3 totals 20 residues. CDR1 is SGHVS, CDR2 FNYEAQ, per germline. The V end was cut by 3 bases, the J end by 10 bases, with 31 bases between. Study-wide points: Sustained-remission and progressing patients diverged in sampling times.

The assay was immunoSEQ multiplex PCR, and TCRdb's table has in-frame clones only and misses some. The sample includes around 140,000 clones, 75% to 85% of them seen just once. Here the sequenced sample was PBMCs, taken after 36 months of ibrutinib treatment. This TCR derives from a human donor with chronic lymphocytic leukemia. The J gene is TRBJ1-6, the V gene TRBV7-6; the D gene is possibly TRBD1 (5 bases). CDR3 nucleotide sequence: TGTGCCAGCAGCTTTACGTTCAGGGAGTTGATATTGGTCTTGCGGTCACCCCTCCACTTT. It yields the protein CASSFTFRELILVLRSPLHF.